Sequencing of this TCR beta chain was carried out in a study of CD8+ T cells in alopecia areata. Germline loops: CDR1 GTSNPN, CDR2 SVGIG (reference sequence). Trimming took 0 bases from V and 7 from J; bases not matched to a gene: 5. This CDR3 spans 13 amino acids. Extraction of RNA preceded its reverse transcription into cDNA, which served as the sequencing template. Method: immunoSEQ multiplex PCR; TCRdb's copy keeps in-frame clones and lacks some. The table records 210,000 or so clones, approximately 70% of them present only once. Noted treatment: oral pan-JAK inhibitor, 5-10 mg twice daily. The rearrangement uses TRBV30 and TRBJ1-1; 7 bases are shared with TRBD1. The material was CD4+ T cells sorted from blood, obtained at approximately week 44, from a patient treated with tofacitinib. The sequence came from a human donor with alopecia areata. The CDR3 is CAWSVTGEGEAFF. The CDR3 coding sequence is TGTGCCTGGAGTGTTACAGGGGAGGGTGAAGCTTTCTTT.